These 12 T cell receptor beta chains were sequenced from one sample in a study of control samples from healthy donors and cancer patients. The data were produced by immunoSEQ multiplex PCR, yet TCRdb's version contains in-frame clones alone and is incomplete. This sample carries about 96,000 clones, approximately 95% of them seen once, and the ten largest clones take approximately 8%. The specimen was blood. These receptors were taken from a man between 18 and 35 years old in good health.

The V gene is TRBV19, the J gene TRBJ2-7; a possible D gene is TRBD2 (5 bases). The ends were cut back, 3 bases at V and 5 bases at J, with 14 bases in the middle. The CDR3 contains 14 residues. Germline CDR1 is LNHDA and CDR2 is SQIVND (reference sequence). The CDR3 bases are TGTGCCAGTAGTATGGGCGGGTCAAACAACGAGCAGTACTTC. Translation: CASSMGGSNNEQYF.

The rearrangement uses TRBV6-2 or TRBV6-3 and TRBJ2-3; D is uncertain. This CDR3 spans 14 amino acids. V gave up 4 bases and J gave up 8 bases, with 16 bases separating them. From germline, CDR1 is MNHEY and CDR2 SVGEGT. Written as DNA, the CDR3 is TGTGCCAGCAGTTTCTTATCGGCAGATGGTACGCAGTATTTT. It specifies CASSFLSADGTQYF.

This clone showed up just once. V gene TRBV13 combines with J gene TRBJ1-1; no definite D call. The CDR3 runs 14 residues. Deletions cut 4 bases from V and 8 bases from J, with 17 bases between. Germline V gene lookup returns CDR1 PRHDT and CDR2 FYEKMQ (reference sequence). DNA of the CDR3: TGTGCCAGCAGCTCGCGCGGGCTGTTTCGGGAAGCTTTCTTT. This sequence encodes CASSSRGLFREAFF.

The gene calls are TRBV19 and TRBJ2-6; 7 positions match TRBD1. V trimming: 6 bases; J trimming: 6 bases; junction bases outside the gene matches: 8. The CDR3 is 15 amino acids. CDR1 and CDR2 from the germline V gene are LNHDA and SQIVND (reference sequence). In DNA form, the CDR3 reads TGTGCCAGTAGGGGCACAGGGGAGCTGGCCAACGTCCTGACTTTC. Encoded protein: CASRGTGELANVLTF.

The V and J genes are TRBV15 and TRBJ2-7, with 9 bases fitting TRBD1. Germline V gives CDR1 LNHNV, CDR2 YYDKDF (reference sequence). V dropped 8 bases and J dropped 3; count of bases not matched to a gene: 11. The CDR3 has 15 residues. CDR3 region: CATAPDGTGNYEQYF. For the CDR3, the DNA is TGTGCCACCGCACCAGACGGGACAGGGAACTACGAGCAGTACTTC.

The CDR3 DNA is TGTGCCACCAGCAGAGGCGGGGTAGGTTCGGAGGGCTACACCTTC. Protein: CATSRGGVGSEGYTF. The V gene is TRBV15, the J gene TRBJ1-2, with D unresolved. Germline V gene sequence: CDR1 LNHNV, CDR2 YYDKDF (reference sequence). The length of the CDR3 is 15 residues. V shed 1 base and J shed 8 bases, with 17 bases lying between them.

The CDR3 DNA is TGTGCCAGCAGCTTTAGCGGTTTGGACTACGAGCAGTACTTC. Its translation: CASSFSGLDYEQYF. The rearrangement uses TRBV5-4 and TRBJ2-7; D might be TRBD2 (6 bases). The CDR3 is made up of 14 amino acids. Germline values: CDR1 SGHNT, CDR2 YYREEE (reference sequence). V was cut by 2 bases and J by 3 bases, with 12 bases left in between.

This sequence joins TRBV19 and TRBJ1-1; no reliable D call. The germline CDR1 and CDR2 sequences are LNHDA and SQIVND (reference sequence). CDR3 length: 13 residues. With 4 bases removed from V and 1 base from J, the gap between germline ends came to 7 bases. CDR3: CASSTWRNTEAFF. CDR3 DNA sequence: TGTGCCAGTAGTACGTGGCGGAACACTGAAGCTTTCTTT.

Only one count was recorded for this clone. This chain links TRBV11-2 with TRBJ1-1; TRBD1 is a possible D gene (6 bases). The V end was cut by 5 bases, the J end by 4 bases, with 17 bases between. Germline V CDR1 and CDR2: SGHAT, FQNNGV. This CDR3 has 15 residues. This CDR3 reads CASSPDGRGGTEAFF. CDR3 DNA: TGTGCCAGCAGCCCCGACGGGCGAGGGGGCACTGAAGCTTTCTTT.

The V and J genes are TRBV10-2 and TRBJ1-2; no clear D. The V and J ends lost 3 bases and 6 bases respectively, with 17 bases between them. Germline CDR1 and CDR2: WSHSY and SAAADI. The CDR3 spans 15 residues. The CDR3 is CASSDISRGNHGYTF. The DNA of the CDR3 is TGCGCCAGCAGTGATATAAGCCGAGGGAATCATGGCTACACCTTC.

This chain uses TRBV9 with TRBJ2-5; 8 positions match TRBD2. This CDR3 is built from 16 residues. V was pared by 0 bases and J by 9 bases, with 13 bases of the junction left unmatched. From germline, CDR1 is SGDLS and CDR2 YYNGEE. CDR3 region: CASSVDTSGYFGAQYF. The DNA of the CDR3 is TGTGCCAGCAGCGTAGATACTAGCGGCTATTTTGGGGCCCAGTACTTC.

The J gene is TRBJ2-2, the V gene TRBV6-4; D perhaps matches TRBD1 (6 bases). The V end lost 0 bases, the J end lost 5 bases, and 16 bases lay between the germline ends. CDR1 is MRHNA and CDR2 is SNTAGT in the germline V gene. This CDR3 region has 17 residues. The CDR3 nucleotides read TGTGCCAGCAGTGACTCAGGGGACAAGGGAATTACCGGGGAGCTGTTTTTT. Translated: CASSDSGDKGITGELFF.